The 19 T cell receptor beta chains below all came from one sample that was sequenced in a study of OX40 agonist ivuxolimab in advanced cancers. TCRdb keeps only in-frame clones here, not all; method: immunoSEQ multiplex PCR. The sample lists nearly 70,000 clones; roughly 84% were seen once. This material consisted of CD4+ or CD8+ T cells sorted from blood, taken in a trial of the OX40 agonist ivuxolimab. The receptor source for this set is an adult with an advanced solid tumor such as melanoma, head and neck, liver or kidney cancer.

The rearrangement joins TRBV5-1 to TRBJ1-1; D is unresolved. The CDR3 loop spans 13 amino acids. Trimming removed 1 base at V and 2 bases at J, with 6 bases between. Germline lookup yields CDR1 SGHRS and CDR2 YFSETQ. The CDR3 DNA sequence: TGCGCCAGCAGCTTGAACATCAACACTGAAGCTTTCTTT. Its protein is CASSLNINTEAFF.

CDR3 nucleotide sequence: TGTGCCAGCAGCTTAGAGCCACACACAGATACGCAGTATTTT. Translating gives CASSLEPHTDTQYF. V and J are TRBV7-2 and TRBJ2-3; D not certain. Germline V lookup: CDR1 SGHTA, CDR2 FQGNSA. This CDR3 has 14 residues. V lost 1 base and J 2 bases, leaving 7 bases between the germline ends. Looking up the rest from reference TRBV7-2 and TRBJ2-3 gives the full variable domain: GAGVSQSPSNKVTEKGKDVELRCDPISGHTALYWYRQSLGQGLEFLIYFQGNSAPDKSGLPSDRFSAERTGGSVSTLTIQRTQQEDSAVYLCASSLEPHTDTQYFGPGTRLTVL.

The rearrangement joins TRBV2 to TRBJ1-1, with D uncertain. CDR1 and CDR2 (germline): SNHLY, FYNNEI. Trimming took off 5 bases at V and 7 bases at J, with 14 bases between the two ends. The CDR3 contains 13 residues. The CDR3 sequence is CASSMDGRLEAFF. The CDR3 DNA is TGTGCCAGCAGTATGGACGGACGCCTTGAAGCTTTCTTT.

V gene TRBV20-1 combines with J gene TRBJ1-2, with D unresolved. Germline V gene sequence: CDR1 DFQATT, CDR2 SNEGSKA (reference sequence). V dropped 2 bases and J dropped 8 bases, with 9 bases sitting between them. This CDR3 comprises 11 residues. For the CDR3, the DNA is TGCAGTGCTAGACGGGTCACCGGCTACACCTTC. Amino acids: CSARRVTGYTF.

V usage is TRBV10-3 and J usage is TRBJ2-2, with TRBD1 matching over 8 bases. CDR1 is ENHRY, CDR2 SYGVKD, per germline. The CDR3 totals 16 residues. With V trimmed by 10 bases and J by 0 bases, 10 bases remained unmatched. This CDR3 reads CATGHGQGSNTGELFF. CDR3 in DNA: TGTGCCACCGGACATGGACAGGGCTCGAACACCGGGGAGCTGTTTTTT.

The rearrangement links TRBV5-4 to TRBJ1-3; D perhaps matches TRBD1 (6 bases). Germline lookup yields CDR1 SGHNT and CDR2 YYREEE (reference sequence). V was shortened by 0 bases and J by 0 bases, with 10 bases between the two germline ends. This CDR3 has 16 amino acids. The CDR3 region has the DNA TGTGCCAGCAGCTTGGACGGACAGCGCTCTGGAAACACCATATATTTT. Its translation: CASSLDGQRSGNTIYF.

This clone has at least ten counts. The chain employs TRBV14 and TRBJ2-7, with 7 nucleotides matching TRBD1. Per the germline V gene, CDR1 is SGHDN and CDR2 is FVKESK. Germline trimming cut 2 bases from V and 3 bases from J; bases unmatched to any gene: 7. The CDR3 is 15 amino acids. CDR3 in amino acids: CASSQLGTVGYEQYF. CDR3 sequence (DNA): TGTGCCAGCAGCCAACTTGGGACAGTTGGCTACGAGCAGTACTTC. The complete variable domain, with remaining parts taken from reference TRBV14 and TRBJ2-7, reads EAGVTQFPSHSVIEKGQTVTLRCDPISGHDNLYWYRRVMGKEIKFLLHFVKESKQDESGMPNNRFLAERTGGTYSTLKVQPAELEDSGVYFCASSQLGTVGYEQYFGPGTRLTVT.

The gene calls are TRBV19 and TRBJ2-6; D is possibly TRBD2 (6 bases). CDR1 is LNHDA and CDR2 is SQIVND in the germline V gene (reference sequence). Trimming removed 7 bases from V and 1 base from J, with 11 bases in between. The CDR3 length is 15 residues. CDR3 DNA sequence: TGTGCCAGTAAACACCTAGCGTCTGGGGCCAACGTCCTGACTTTC. Protein product: CASKHLASGANVLTF.

The V and J genes are TRBV4-2 and TRBJ2-5, with D possibly called TRBD1 or TRBD2 (5 bases each). This CDR3 is built from 12 residues. The germline gives CDR1 LGHNA, CDR2 YNFKEQ. Between the trimmed V and J ends, which lost 5 bases and 5 bases, there was a span of 9 bases. In DNA form, the CDR3 reads TGTGCCAGCAGCTTCTGGGGGGAGACCCAGTACTTC. It encodes CASSFWGETQYF.

This clone was observed a single time. This sequence joins TRBV7-6 and TRBJ2-1, with 9 bases lining up with TRBD1. This CDR3 has 15 amino acids. J gave up 10 bases and V 2 bases, and 9 bases lay outside the gene matches. CDR1 is SGHVS and CDR2 is FNYEAQ in the germline V gene. CDR3 loop: CASSLSPGTGPEQFF. The CDR3 DNA sequence: TGTGCCAGCAGCTTAAGTCCCGGGACAGGGCCCGAGCAGTTCTTC.

J is TRBJ2-5 and V is TRBV28, with TRBD2 identical over 9 bases. The CDR3 runs 14 residues. CDR1 MDHEN and CDR2 SYDVKM come from the germline V gene. With V trimmed by 2 bases and J by 9 bases, 7 bases remained unmatched. The CDR3 reads CASSLPLAGRAQYF. CDR3 DNA: TGTGCCAGCAGTTTACCGCTAGCGGGGCGCGCCCAGTACTTC. The complete variable domain, with remaining parts taken from reference TRBV28 and TRBJ2-5, reads DVKVTQSSRYLVKRTGEKVFLECVQDMDHENMFWYRQDPGLGLRLIYFSYDVKMKEKGDIPEGYSVSREKKERFSLILESASTNQTSMYLCASSLPLAGRAQYFGPGTRLLVL.

V usage is TRBV4-1 and J usage is TRBJ1-1, with no clear D. The V and J ends lost 0 bases and 1 base respectively, with 9 bases between them. CDR3 length equals 15 residues. The germline CDR1 and CDR2 sequences are MGHRA and YSYEKL. CDR3 DNA: TGCGCCAGCAGCCAAGAAACGCTCGGGAACACTGAAGCTTTCTTT. Amino acids: CASSQETLGNTEAFF.

The chain recombines TRBV7-2 with TRBJ1-3; D unresolved. This CDR3 comprises 16 residues. Trimming took 2 bases from V and 2 from J, leaving 13 bases between them. Germline lookup yields CDR1 SGHTA and CDR2 FQGNSA. The CDR3 spells CASSLLFVGPGNTIYF. The CDR3 nucleotides read TGTGCCAGCAGCTTACTTTTCGTAGGGCCTGGAAACACCATATATTTT.

This clone was counted a single time. This chain uses TRBV19 with TRBJ2-5, with D hard to call. V was pared by 5 bases and J by 1 base, with 11 bases between. CDR1 LNHDA and CDR2 SQIVND come from the germline V gene (reference sequence). CDR3 size: 14 residues. The DNA for the CDR3 is TGTGCCAGTAGTTCCGGGTCTTTCCAAGAGACCCAGTACTTC. Translating gives CASSSGSFQETQYF.

The sample holds a few counts of this clone. V gene TRBV12-5 combines with J gene TRBJ2-3; 7 bases fit TRBD1. After removal of 7 bases from V and 3 bases from J, the junction contained 7 bases not matched to a gene. Germline CDR1 is LGHNT and CDR2 is FRNRAP. This CDR3 has 14 amino acids. CDR3 nucleotides: TGTGCTAGTGCCTCGGACAGGAGTACAGATACGCAGTATTTT. Residues: CASASDRSTDTQYF.

This chain joins TRBV6-5 and TRBJ2-7; TRBD1 aligns across 7 bases. Trimming cost V 5 bases and J 1 base; bases outside gene matches: 8. The CDR3 runs to 15 residues. Germline CDR1 is MNHEY and CDR2 is SVGAGI. The CDR3: CASSHPRQGSYEQYF. CDR3 sequence (DNA): TGTGCCAGCAGTCACCCTAGACAGGGTTCCTACGAGCAGTACTTC.

The sample holds a few counts of this clone. The chain is built from TRBV7-9 and TRBJ2-2; 15 positions agree with TRBD2. Per the germline V gene, CDR1 is SEHNR and CDR2 is FQNEAQ (reference sequence). This CDR3 has 19 residues. The V segment lost 5 bases and the J segment 3 bases; nucleotides outside the gene matches: 10. CDR3 sequence: CASSPRTSGRGADTGELFF. The DNA for the CDR3 is TGTGCCAGCAGCCCGCGGACTAGCGGGAGGGGGGCTGACACCGGGGAGCTGTTTTTT. The full variable domain, completed using reference TRBV7-9 and TRBJ2-2, is DTGVSQNPRHKITKRGQNVTFRCDPISEHNRLYWYRQTLGQGPEFLTYFQNEAQLEKSRLLSDRFSAERPKGSFSTLEIQRTEQGDSAMYLCASSPRTSGRGADTGELFFGEGSRLTVL.

The J gene is TRBJ1-6, the V gene TRBV7-3, with D tentatively TRBD1 (5 bases). There are 16 residues in the CDR3. V was pared by 2 bases and J by 5 bases, with 13 bases between. From germline, CDR1 is SGHTA and CDR2 FQGTGA. CDR3 sequence: CASSLGPGANNSPLHF. For the CDR3, the DNA is TGTGCCAGCAGCTTAGGGCCCGGGGCCAATAATTCACCCCTCCACTTT.

The chain has TRBV27 and TRBJ1-6; maybe TRBD1 (5 bases). Germline loops: CDR1 MNHEY, CDR2 SMNVEV (reference sequence). The CDR3 contains 16 residues. The germline V and J ends were trimmed by 5 bases and 7 bases, with 18 bases remaining between them. In DNA form, the CDR3 reads TGTGCCAGCAGTACGACCCCGGGACTGGGCAATTCACCCCTCCACTTT. It specifies CASSTTPGLGNSPLHF.